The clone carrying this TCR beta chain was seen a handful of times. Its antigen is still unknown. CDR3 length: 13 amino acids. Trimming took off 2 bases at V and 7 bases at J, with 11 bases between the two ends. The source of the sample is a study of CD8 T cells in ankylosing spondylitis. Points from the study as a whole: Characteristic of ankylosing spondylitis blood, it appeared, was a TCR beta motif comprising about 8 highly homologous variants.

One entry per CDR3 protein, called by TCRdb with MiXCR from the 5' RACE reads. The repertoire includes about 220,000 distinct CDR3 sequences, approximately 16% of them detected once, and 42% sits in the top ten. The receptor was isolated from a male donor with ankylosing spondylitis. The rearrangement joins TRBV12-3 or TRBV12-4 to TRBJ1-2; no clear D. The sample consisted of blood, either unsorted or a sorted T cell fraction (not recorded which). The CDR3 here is CASSLNRVGGYTF. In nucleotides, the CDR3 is TGTGCCAGCAGTTTAAATAGAGTTGGTGGCTACACCTTC.